A selection of T cell receptor beta chains follows, all from one sample in a study of tumor-infiltrating lymphocytes in primary liver carcinoma. TCRdb re-called the multiplex PCR reads with MiXCR, one entry per CDR3 protein. Among 60,000 to 90,000 distinct CDR3 sequences listed, more than 60% were seen once. Sequencing was carried out using liver tumor tissue from sampling region 4. The origin of the receptors is a man aged 35 to 55 with primary liver carcinoma and hepatitis B virus infection. Each CDR3 is given with its conserved first and last residue. Each record gives: J gene, D gene, V gene, clone size, CDR3 DNA, CDR3 protein. A D gene is named only where the DNA matches it firmly. A row's size may be missing; if present it is once, few, many or a size class.

TRBJ1-6 | NA | TRBV6-5 | NA | TGTGCCAGCAGTTACTCGCCCTTCCAATGGGGGGATAATTCACTCCTCCACTTT | CASSYSPFQWGDNSLLHF
TRBJ2-1 | NA | TRBV29-1 | NA | TGCAGCGTCGACATCTGCTCCTACAATGAGCAGTTCTTC | CSVDICSYNEQFF
TRBJ2-7 | TRBD2 | TRBV6-6 | NA | TGTGCCAGCATTCATGCATTAGCGGGTGGTGAGCAGTACTTC | CASIHALAGGEQYF
TRBJ2-5 | NA | TRBV7-9 | many | TGTGCCAGCAGCTTAGCGGGGTGGGAAGAGACCCAGTACTTC | CASSLAGWEETQYF
TRBJ2-3 | NA | TRBV10-2 | NA | TGCGCCAGCAGTGAGTCGTGGGGCCCTTTAACCCTCACAGATACGCAGTATTTT | CASSESWGPLTLTDTQYF
TRBJ1-6 | TRBD1 | TRBV4-1 | once | TGCGCCAGCAACCGAAGCTCGGGACAGACTTATAATTCACCCCTCCACTTT | CASNRSSGQTYNSPLHF
TRBJ2-7 | TRBD2 | TRBV29-1 | NA | TGCAGCGTTGATCGCTCTAGCGGGAATGGCGAACAGTACTTC | CSVDRSSGNGEQYF
TRBJ2-1 | NA | TRBV6-1 | once | TGTACCAGCACCAAGGGTGGGCTTAGCTCCTACAGTGAGCAGTTCTTC | CTSTKGGLSSYSEQFF
TRBJ1-6 | NA | TRBV11-2 | NA | TGTGCCAGCAGATTACGGGGGGCGAATTCACCCCCCCACTTT | CASRLRGANSPPHF
TRBJ2-7 | TRBD1 | TRBV29-1 | medium-sized | TGCAGCGCTCACTTGGATCCGTCAGGGGGCGACGAGCAGTACTTC | CSAHLDPSGGDEQYF
TRBJ1-1 | NA | TRBV29-1 | NA | TGCAGCGTTGGAAAGGAAACGAATACTGAGGCTTTCTTT | CSVGKETNTEAFF
TRBJ2-7 | NA | TRBV11-1 | NA | TGTGCCAGCAGCTTAGGAGCAGGGAATGAGCAGTACTTC | CASSLGAGNEQYF
TRBJ2-2 | TRBD1 | TRBV2 | NA | TGTGCCAGTTGGGGGACAGGGGGCACCGGGGAGCTGTTTTTT | CASWGTGGTGELFF
TRBJ2-5 | NA | TRBV4-1 | NA | TGCGCCATTAGCCAAGATATGCTAGCGGAGACCCAGTACTTC | CAISQDMLAETQYF
TRBJ1-4 | NA | TRBV4-1 | many | TGCGCCAGCAGCCGGATATATGGGGGCCCTAATGAAAAACTGTTTTTT | CASSRIYGGPNEKLFF
TRBJ2-1 | TRBD2 | TRBV4-1 | NA | TGCGCCTGCAGCCAAGCCCCCCCGGGGGGGCAGTTCTTC | CACSQAPPGGQFF